These 28 T cell receptor beta chains were sequenced from one sample in a study of shared clonotypes between healthy human individuals. The protocol was immunoSEQ multiplex PCR, while the TCRdb copy is restricted to in-frame clones and leaves out a portion. Of under 550,000 clones in the sample, 90% to 96% were seen once. Sequenced sample: naive CD4+ T cells sorted from blood. The subset denotes: CD45RA+ positively selected. The receptor source for this set is a woman aged 25 to 39 in good health.

The chain joins TRBV7-2 to TRBJ2-1; unclear D gene. This CDR3 comprises 13 residues. Trimming stripped 3 bases from V and 6 bases from J, with 9 bases between. The germline V gene encodes CDR1 SGHTA and CDR2 FQGNSA. CDR3 DNA: TGTGCCAGCAGCTTCATAGGGCGCAATGAGCAGTTCTTC. This gives the protein CASSFIGRNEQFF. The full variable domain, in which reference TRBV7-2 and TRBJ2-1 provide the parts outside the CDR3, is GAGVSQSPSNKVTEKGKDVELRCDPISGHTALYWYRQSLGQGLEFLIYFQGNSAPDKSGLPSDRFSAERTGGSVSTLTIQRTQQEDSAVYLCASSFIGRNEQFFGPGTRLTVL.

The genes are TRBV18 and TRBJ1-3; tentative D call: TRBD1 (6 bases). Trimming pared 6 bases from V and 4 bases from J, leaving 13 bases between. Germline V lookup: CDR1 KGHSH, CDR2 LQKENI. This CDR3 is 14 amino acids long. The CDR3 sequence: CASSAQGTGNTIYF. For the CDR3, the DNA is TGTGCCAGCTCGGCACAGGGTACGGGAAACACCATATATTTT.

V is TRBV6-5 and J is TRBJ2-5, with D perhaps given as TRBD1 or TRBD2 (5 bases each). V gave up 2 bases and J gave up 6 bases, with 7 bases separating them. Germline CDR1 and CDR2: MNHEY and SVGAGI. The CDR3 totals 12 residues. The CDR3 DNA reads as TGTGCCAGCAGTTACCCGGGACAGACCCAGTACTTC. As protein: CASSYPGQTQYF.

The rearrangement links TRBV2 to TRBJ1-6, with 8 bases fitting TRBD1. Germline loops: CDR1 SNHLY, CDR2 FYNNEI. The CDR3 consists of 13 residues. Unmatched junction bases numbered 3, after V lost 7 bases and J lost 7 bases. The CDR3 DNA reads as TGTGCCAGCATCACAGGGGGAAATTCACCCCTCCACTTT. Encoded protein: CASITGGNSPLHF.

V is TRBV4-2 and J is TRBJ2-3, with unresolved D. The germline V and J ends were trimmed by 0 bases and 6 bases, with 7 bases remaining between them. This CDR3 has 13 amino acids. Germline CDR1 and CDR2: LGHNA and YNFKEQ. CDR3 in amino acids: CASSQDRYDTQYF. The CDR3 region has the DNA TGTGCCAGCAGCCAAGACCGGTATGATACGCAGTATTTT.

This sequence joins TRBV5-4 and TRBJ2-6, with 9 bases fitting TRBD1. Trimming at V came to 2 bases and at J to 1 base, leaving 4 bases not matched to a gene. Germline values: CDR1 SGHNT, CDR2 YYREEE (reference sequence). There are 17 residues in the CDR3. As DNA, the CDR3 is TGTGCCAGCAGCTTCGGACAGGGGCCTTCTGGGGCCAACGTCCTGACTTTC. It codes for CASSFGQGPSGANVLTF.

V gene TRBV5-1 combines with J gene TRBJ2-7, with a tentative D call TRBD1 (6 bases). The germline V and J ends were trimmed by 1 base and 0 bases, with 11 bases remaining between them. CDR1 and CDR2 (germline): SGHRS, YFSETQ. The CDR3 extends over 15 amino acids. CDR3 protein: CASSLYPGDSYEQYF. The CDR3 DNA sequence: TGCGCCAGCAGCTTGTATCCAGGGGACTCCTACGAGCAGTACTTC.

The DNA for the CDR3 is TGTGCCAGCAGCCCAGGGGGCGGACGGGGGACTGAAGCTTTCTTT. Protein product: CASSPGGGRGTEAFF. This sequence joins TRBV6-1 and TRBJ1-1, with 8 bases aligning to TRBD1. The ends lost 6 bases at V and 5 bases at J; junction bases unmatched: 11. The germline V gene has CDR1 MNHNS and CDR2 SASEGT. This CDR3 spans 15 amino acids.

The V and J genes are TRBV12-5 and TRBJ1-1; 7 bases match TRBD1. Germline V CDR1 and CDR2: LGHNT, FRNRAP. This CDR3 is 12 amino acids long. The J segment lost 9 bases and the V segment lost 5 bases, leaving 6 bases of the junction unmatched. CDR3 protein: CASGARDSQAFF. The CDR3 region has the DNA TGTGCTAGTGGTGCAAGGGACAGTCAAGCTTTCTTT.

The chain recombines TRBV5-1 with TRBJ2-7; 9 bases are a match to TRBD1. In germline, CDR1 is SGHRS, CDR2 YFSETQ. This CDR3 has 14 residues. V lost 2 bases, J lost 6 bases, and 6 bases stayed unmatched. CDR3: CASSFTGGSIEQYF. The DNA of the CDR3 is TGCGCCAGCAGCTTCACAGGGGGCTCGATCGAGCAGTACTTC.

CDR3 DNA sequence: TGTGCCAGTAGTTTGGTAGCGGGAGGACATTACGAGCAGTACTTC. The encoded protein is CASSLVAGGHYEQYF. The chain couples TRBV19 to TRBJ2-7, with 10 bases that match TRBD2. The germline V gene has CDR1 LNHDA and CDR2 SQIVND (reference sequence). The V and J ends lost 5 bases and 4 bases, in that order; junction bases with no gene match: 8. This CDR3 comprises 15 residues. The whole variable domain, remainder taken from reference TRBV19 and TRBJ2-7, is DGGITQSPKYLFRKEGQNVTLSCEQNLNHDAMYWYRQDPGQGLRLIYYSQIVNDFQKGDIAEGYSVSREKKESFPLTVTSAQKNPTAFYLCASSLVAGGHYEQYFGPGTRLTVT.

Written as DNA, the CDR3 is TGTGCCAGCGGGCCAGGATACAGCGATGAGCAGTTCTTC. Its protein is CASGPGYSDEQFF. V and J are TRBV7-3 and TRBJ2-1; D remains ambiguous. This CDR3 comprises 13 residues. CDR1 is SGHTA, CDR2 FQGTGA, per germline. The V and J ends lost 8 bases and 8 bases respectively, with 16 bases between them. The whole variable domain, remainder taken from reference TRBV7-3 and TRBJ2-1, is GAGVSQTPSNKVTEKGKYVELRCDPISGHTALYWYRQSLGQGPEFLIYFQGTGAADDSGLPNDRFFAVRPEGSVSTLKIQRTERGDSAVYLCASGPGYSDEQFFGPGTRLTVL.

This clone was observed a handful of times. The chain uses TRBV19 and TRBJ1-5; D perhaps matches TRBD1 (6 bases). V shed 8 bases and J shed 6 bases, with 14 bases lying between them. The CDR3 is 13 residues long. The germline CDR1 and CDR2 sequences are LNHDA and SQIVND (reference sequence). CDR3 sequence reads: CASGKGEGQPQHF. CDR3 nucleotide sequence: TGTGCCAGTGGGAAGGGGGAAGGTCAGCCCCAGCATTTT. Looking up the rest from reference TRBV19 and TRBJ1-5 gives the full variable domain: DGGITQSPKYLFRKEGQNVTLSCEQNLNHDAMYWYRQDPGQGLRLIYYSQIVNDFQKGDIAEGYSVSREKKESFPLTVTSAQKNPTAFYLCASGKGEGQPQHFGDGTRLSIL.

This clone appeared a single time. The V and J genes are TRBV28 and TRBJ1-5; D is unclear. CDR3 size: 12 residues. The germline V and J ends were trimmed by 5 bases and 6 bases, with 8 bases remaining between them. Germline V lookup: CDR1 MDHEN, CDR2 SYDVKM. The CDR3, as DNA: TGTGCCAGCAGTGGGAATGGTCAGCCCCAGCATTTT. Protein: CASSGNGQPQHF. Together with reference TRBV28 and TRBJ1-5, the CDR3 gives the full variable domain: DVKVTQSSRYLVKRTGEKVFLECVQDMDHENMFWYRQDPGLGLRLIYFSYDVKMKEKGDIPEGYSVSREKKERFSLILESASTNQTSMYLCASSGNGQPQHFGDGTRLSIL.

This chain joins TRBV9 and TRBJ2-2; D perhaps matches TRBD2 (7 bases). V lost 7 bases and J 6 bases, leaving 10 bases between the germline ends. Germline lookup yields CDR1 SGDLS and CDR2 YYNGEE. The CDR3 contains 12 residues. The CDR3 spells CASRGAPGELFF. The CDR3 DNA is TGTGCCAGCCGGGGGGCCCCCGGGGAGCTGTTTTTT. Using reference TRBV9 and TRBJ2-2 for the parts outside the CDR3, the full variable domain is DSGVTQTPKHLITATGQRVTLRCSPRSGDLSVYWYQQSLDQGLQFLIQYYNGEERAKGNILERFSAQQFPDLHSELNLSSLELGDSALYFCASRGAPGELFFGEGSRLTVL.

The chain combines TRBV28 with TRBJ1-1; possibly TRBD1 for D (6 bases). This CDR3 spans 13 amino acids. V was pared by 7 bases and J by 4 bases, with 13 bases between. Germline V gives CDR1 MDHEN, CDR2 SYDVKM. CDR3 coding DNA: TGTGCCAGCATTGGGGGGGCGCCCACTGAAGCTTTCTTT. Translated: CASIGGAPTEAFF.

The chain employs TRBV6-1 and TRBJ1-5, with D possibly TRBD1 on 5 matching bases. Per germline, CDR1 MNHNS and CDR2 SASEGT. Trimming removed 3 bases at V and 6 bases at J, with 12 bases between. The CDR3 is 14 residues long. CDR3 DNA sequence: TGTGCCAGCAGTGATCCGGGGAGGGGTCAGCCCCAGCATTTT. Its translation is CASSDPGRGQPQHF.

The chain carries TRBV28 and TRBJ1-1, with D perhaps matching TRBD1 (5 bases). CDR3 length: 14 residues. CDR1 MDHEN and CDR2 SYDVKM come from the germline V gene. V lost 7 bases, J lost 1 base, and 13 bases lay in between. DNA for the CDR3: TGTGCCAGCACCCCTGGGGGGAAGAACACTGAAGCTTTCTTT. Protein: CASTPGGKNTEAFF.

The chain joins TRBV19 to TRBJ1-1, with D tentatively TRBD1 (5 bases). V lost 1 base and J lost 7, with 22 bases in between. CDR3 length equals 17 residues. Germline CDR1 reads LNHDA; CDR2 reads SQIVND (reference sequence). The CDR3 nucleotides read TGTGCCAGTAGTATAGCAGGGATACTCTCTGAGAGGGGTGAAGCTTTCTTT. Amino acid sequence: CASSIAGILSERGEAFF.

The chain couples TRBV28 to TRBJ1-2; TRBD1 is a possible D gene (5 bases). Deletions cut 4 bases from V and 0 bases from J, with 15 bases between. Germline CDR1 MDHEN, CDR2 SYDVKM. This CDR3 spans 16 amino acids. The CDR3, as DNA: TGTGCCAGCAGTTGGAGGCCAGGGAGAGCTAACTATGGCTACACCTTC. Translation gives CASSWRPGRANYGYTF.

The chain recombines TRBV6-6 with TRBJ2-7; 13 nucleotides line up with TRBD2. This CDR3 spans 15 amino acids. V trimming: 4 bases; J trimming: 7 bases; junction bases outside the gene matches: 7. Germline V gives CDR1 MNHNY, CDR2 SVGAGI (reference sequence). The CDR3 reads CASSSQGLAGWEQYF. As DNA, the CDR3 is TGTGCCAGCAGTTCTCAGGGACTAGCGGGATGGGAGCAGTACTTC.

The chain joins TRBV28 to TRBJ1-2, with D possibly TRBD1 on 5 matching bases. CDR1 MDHEN and CDR2 SYDVKM come from the germline V gene. Deletions cut 4 bases from V and 13 bases from J, with 25 bases between. The CDR3 runs to 15 residues. In DNA form, the CDR3 reads TGTGCCAGCAGTTCGCCCTACGGGACGGTGCGGGGAGCCACCTTC. Translation: CASSSPYGTVRGATF.

The chain is built from TRBV29-1 and TRBJ2-1, with 10 bases fitting TRBD2. Unmatched junction bases numbered 5, after V lost 7 bases and J lost 2 bases. This CDR3 region has 14 residues. The germline V gene encodes CDR1 SQVTM and CDR2 ANQGSEA. This CDR3 reads CSGVSGRAYNEQFF. In nucleotides, the CDR3 is TGCAGCGGCGTGAGCGGGAGGGCCTACAATGAGCAGTTCTTC.

In DNA, the CDR3 is TGTGCCAGCAGTCTCCTTGGGGGGCGCATTACCTTC. Its protein product is CASSLLGGRITF. The chain joins TRBV28 to TRBJ1-2, with D possibly matching TRBD1 (6 bases). CDR3 size: 12 residues. CDR1 and CDR2 (germline): MDHEN, SYDVKM. V shed 5 bases and J shed 14 bases, with 18 bases lying between them.

J is TRBJ2-7 and V is TRBV28; TRBD2 aligns across 7 bases. The V gene end was trimmed by 6 bases and the J gene end by 11 bases; junction bases not matched to a gene: 19. The V gene's germline CDR1 is MDHEN and CDR2 SYDVKM. This CDR3 is built from 15 residues. CDR3 residues: CASRLGGEGGRSEYF. DNA of the CDR3: TGTGCCAGCAGACTCGGGGGAGAGGGAGGGCGGTCGGAGTACTTC.

This chain uses TRBV12-2 with TRBJ2-5; TRBD1, the D gene given by the table, was not confirmed from the DNA. TRBV12-2 is deemed a pseudogene. The CDR3 is 16 amino acids. CDR3 sequence reads: CASRLGDSPFVQTQYF. The CDR3 DNA reads as TGTGCAAGTCGCTTAGGGGACAGCCCATTCGTACAGACCCAGTACTTC.

The V call is TRBV15, the J call TRBJ2-3; TRBD2 aligns across 7 bases. CDR1 and CDR2 (germline): LNHNV, YYDKDF (reference sequence). The CDR3 sequence is 15 residues long. V trimming: 3 bases; J trimming: 4 bases; junction bases outside the gene matches: 7. The CDR3 bases are TGTGCCACCAGCAGGGGGGGGACCGGGGCAGATACGCAGTATTTT. Translation gives CATSRGGTGADTQYF.

This clone was seen only once. The V call is TRBV4-1, the J call TRBJ2-3; D gene unclear. The germline V gene encodes CDR1 MGHRA and CDR2 YSYEKL. The ends were cut back, 2 bases at V and 2 bases at J, with 11 bases in the middle. This CDR3 has 15 residues. The CDR3 DNA sequence: TGCGCCAGCAGCCAAACCCCAGGAACCACAGATACGCAGTATTTT. It specifies CASSQTPGTTDTQYF.